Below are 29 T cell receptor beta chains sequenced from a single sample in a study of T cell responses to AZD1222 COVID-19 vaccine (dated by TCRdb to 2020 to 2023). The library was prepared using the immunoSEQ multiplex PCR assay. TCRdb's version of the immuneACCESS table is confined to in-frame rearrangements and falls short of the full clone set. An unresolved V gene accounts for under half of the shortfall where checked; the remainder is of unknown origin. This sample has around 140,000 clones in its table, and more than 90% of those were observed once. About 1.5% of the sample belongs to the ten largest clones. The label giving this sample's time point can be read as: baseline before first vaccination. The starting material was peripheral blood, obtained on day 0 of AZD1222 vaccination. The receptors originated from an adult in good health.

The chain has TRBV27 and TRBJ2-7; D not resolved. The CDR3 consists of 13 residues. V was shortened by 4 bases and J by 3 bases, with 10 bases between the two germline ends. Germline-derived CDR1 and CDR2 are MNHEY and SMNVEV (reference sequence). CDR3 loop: CASSSQERYEQYF. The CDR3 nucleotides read TGTGCCAGCAGTTCCCAGGAACGCTACGAGCAGTACTTC.

The CDR3 is CASSLIGGGNQPQHF. CDR3 coding DNA: TGTGCCAGCAGTTTAATCGGAGGAGGCAATCAGCCCCAGCATTTT. The rearrangement joins TRBV27 to TRBJ1-5; D call uncertain. The germline V gene has CDR1 MNHEY and CDR2 SMNVEV (reference sequence). The ends were cut back, 2 bases at V and 2 bases at J, with 10 bases in the middle. CDR3 length: 15 residues.

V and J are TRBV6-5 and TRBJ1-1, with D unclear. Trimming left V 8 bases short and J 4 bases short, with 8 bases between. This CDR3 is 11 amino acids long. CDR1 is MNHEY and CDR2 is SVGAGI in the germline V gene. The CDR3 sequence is CASSEGTEAFF. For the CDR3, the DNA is TGTGCCAGCTCGGAGGGCACTGAAGCTTTCTTT.

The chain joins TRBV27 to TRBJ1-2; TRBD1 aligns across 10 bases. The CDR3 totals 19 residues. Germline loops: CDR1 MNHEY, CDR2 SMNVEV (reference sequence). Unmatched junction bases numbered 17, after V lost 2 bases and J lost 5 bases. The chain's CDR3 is CASSLISGSRTGGRYGYTF. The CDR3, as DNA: TGTGCCAGCAGTTTAATTAGCGGATCACGGACAGGGGGGAGATATGGCTACACCTTC.

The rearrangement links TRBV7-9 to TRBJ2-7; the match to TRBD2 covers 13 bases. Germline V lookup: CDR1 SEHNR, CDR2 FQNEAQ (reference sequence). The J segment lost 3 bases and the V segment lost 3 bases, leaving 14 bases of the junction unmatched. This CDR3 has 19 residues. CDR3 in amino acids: CASSFPGTSGTGNIYEQYF. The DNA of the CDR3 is TGTGCCAGCAGCTTTCCCGGGACTAGCGGGACAGGTAACATCTACGAGCAGTACTTC.

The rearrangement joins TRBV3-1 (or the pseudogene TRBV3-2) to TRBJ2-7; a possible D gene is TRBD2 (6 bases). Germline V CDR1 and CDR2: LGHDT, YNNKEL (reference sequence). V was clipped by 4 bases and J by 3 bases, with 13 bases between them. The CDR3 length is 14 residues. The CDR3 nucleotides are TGTGCCAGCAGCCTTGACGGGGGTTTCTACGAGCAGTACTTC. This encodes CASSLDGGFYEQYF.

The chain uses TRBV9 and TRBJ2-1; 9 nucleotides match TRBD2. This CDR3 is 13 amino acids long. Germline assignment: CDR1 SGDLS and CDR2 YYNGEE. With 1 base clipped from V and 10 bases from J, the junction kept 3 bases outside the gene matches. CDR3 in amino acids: CASSVMLAGEQFF. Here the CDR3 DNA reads TGTGCCAGCAGCGTAATGCTAGCGGGGGAGCAGTTCTTC.

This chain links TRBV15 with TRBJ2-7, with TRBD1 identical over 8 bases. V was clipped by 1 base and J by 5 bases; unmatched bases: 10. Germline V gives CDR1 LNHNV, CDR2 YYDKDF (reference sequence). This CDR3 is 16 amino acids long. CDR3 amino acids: CATSRVDRGNLHEQYF. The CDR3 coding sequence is TGTGCCACCAGCAGAGTAGACAGGGGTAACCTCCACGAGCAGTACTTC.

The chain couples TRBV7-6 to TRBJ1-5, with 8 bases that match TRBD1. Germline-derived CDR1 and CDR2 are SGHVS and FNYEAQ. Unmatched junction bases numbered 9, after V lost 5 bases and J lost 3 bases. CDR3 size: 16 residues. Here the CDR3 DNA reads TGTGCCAGCAGCCCCCGTACAGGGGGTTCCAATCAGCCCCAGCATTTT. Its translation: CASSPRTGGSNQPQHF.

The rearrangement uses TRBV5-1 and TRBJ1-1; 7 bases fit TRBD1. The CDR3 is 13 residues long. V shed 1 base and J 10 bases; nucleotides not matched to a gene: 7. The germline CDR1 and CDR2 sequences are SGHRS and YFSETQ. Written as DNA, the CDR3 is TGCGCCAGCAGCTTGAAGGGGGCCCAAGCAGCTTTCTTT. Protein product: CASSLKGAQAAFF.

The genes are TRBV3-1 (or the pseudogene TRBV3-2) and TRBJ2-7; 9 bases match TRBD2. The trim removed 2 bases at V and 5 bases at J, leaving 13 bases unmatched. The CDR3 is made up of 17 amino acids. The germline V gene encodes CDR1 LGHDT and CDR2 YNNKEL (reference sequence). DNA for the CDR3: TGTGCCAGCAGCCAATTTACTATAGCGGGAGTGGGCCACGAGCAGTACTTC. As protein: CASSQFTIAGVGHEQYF.

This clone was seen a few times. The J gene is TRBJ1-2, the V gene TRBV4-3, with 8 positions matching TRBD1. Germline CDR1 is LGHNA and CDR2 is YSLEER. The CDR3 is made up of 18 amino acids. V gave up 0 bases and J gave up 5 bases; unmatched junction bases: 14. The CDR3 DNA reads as TGCGCCAGCAGCCAAGATTGGGGGCAGGGGGCGCTTAATTATGGCTACACCTTC. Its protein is CASSQDWGQGALNYGYTF.

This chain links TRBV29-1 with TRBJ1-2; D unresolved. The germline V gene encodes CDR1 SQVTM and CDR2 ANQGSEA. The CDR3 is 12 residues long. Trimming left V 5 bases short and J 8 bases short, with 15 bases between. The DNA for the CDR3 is TGCAGCGTTCTAACCCCGAACTGGGGCTACACCTTC. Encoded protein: CSVLTPNWGYTF.

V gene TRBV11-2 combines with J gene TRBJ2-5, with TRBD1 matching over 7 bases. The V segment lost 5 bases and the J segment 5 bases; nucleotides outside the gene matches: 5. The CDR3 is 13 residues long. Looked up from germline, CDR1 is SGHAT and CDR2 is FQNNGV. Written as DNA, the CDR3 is TGTGCCAGCAGCCAGGGGGATTTCGAGACCCAGTACTTC. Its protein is CASSQGDFETQYF.

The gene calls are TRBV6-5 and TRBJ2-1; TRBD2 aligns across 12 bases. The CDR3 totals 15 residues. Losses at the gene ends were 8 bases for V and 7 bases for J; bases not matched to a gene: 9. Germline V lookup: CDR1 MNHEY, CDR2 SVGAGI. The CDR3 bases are TGTGCCAGCGGAGAATTCGGGACTAGCGGGAATGAGCAGTTCTTC. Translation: CASGEFGTSGNEQFF.

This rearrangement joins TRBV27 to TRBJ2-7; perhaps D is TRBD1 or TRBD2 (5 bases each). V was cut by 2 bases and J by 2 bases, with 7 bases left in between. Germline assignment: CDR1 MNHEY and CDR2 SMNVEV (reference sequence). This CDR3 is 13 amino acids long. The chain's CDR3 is CASSLGGPYEQYF. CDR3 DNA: TGTGCCAGCAGTTTAGGGGGACCCTACGAGCAGTACTTC.

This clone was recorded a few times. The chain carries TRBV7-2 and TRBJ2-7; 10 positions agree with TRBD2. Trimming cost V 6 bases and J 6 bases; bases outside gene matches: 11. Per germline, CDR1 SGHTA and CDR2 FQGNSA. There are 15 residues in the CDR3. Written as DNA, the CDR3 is TGTGCCAGCAGTACTAGCGGGAACCAGGCCCCCGAGCAGTACTTC. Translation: CASSTSGNQAPEQYF.

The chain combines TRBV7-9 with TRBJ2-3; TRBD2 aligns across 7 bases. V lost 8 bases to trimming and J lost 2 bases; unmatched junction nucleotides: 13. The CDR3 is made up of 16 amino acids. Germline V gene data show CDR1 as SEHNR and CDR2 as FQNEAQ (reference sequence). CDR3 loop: CASGGKSGTHTDTQYF. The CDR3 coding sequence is TGTGCCAGCGGCGGTAAGAGCGGGACCCACACAGATACGCAGTATTTT.

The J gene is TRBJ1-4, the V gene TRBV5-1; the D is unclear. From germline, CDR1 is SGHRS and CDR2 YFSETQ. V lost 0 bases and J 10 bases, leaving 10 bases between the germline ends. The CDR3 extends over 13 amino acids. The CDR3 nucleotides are TGCGCCAGCAGCTTGGATGACCTCCGAAAACTGTTTTTT. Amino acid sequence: CASSLDDLRKLFF.

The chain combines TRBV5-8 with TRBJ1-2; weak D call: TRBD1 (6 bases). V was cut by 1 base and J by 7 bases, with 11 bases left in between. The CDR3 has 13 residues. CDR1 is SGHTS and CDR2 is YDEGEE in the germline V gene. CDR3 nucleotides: TGTGCCAGCAGCTTGATGGCAGGGGCTGGCTACACCTTC. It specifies CASSLMAGAGYTF.

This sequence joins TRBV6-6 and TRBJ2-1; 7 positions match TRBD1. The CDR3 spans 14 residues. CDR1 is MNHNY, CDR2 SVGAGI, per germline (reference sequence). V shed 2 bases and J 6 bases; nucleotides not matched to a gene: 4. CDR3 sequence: CASSYLGQINEQFF. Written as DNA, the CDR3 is TGTGCCAGCAGTTACCTGGGACAGATCAATGAGCAGTTCTTC.

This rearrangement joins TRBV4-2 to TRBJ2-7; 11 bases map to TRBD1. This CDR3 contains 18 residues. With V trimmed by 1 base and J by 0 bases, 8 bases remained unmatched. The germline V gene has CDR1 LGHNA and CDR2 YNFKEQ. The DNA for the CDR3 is TGTGCCAGCAGCCAAGGAATATCGGGACAGGGGGTCTCCTACGAGCAGTACTTC. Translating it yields CASSQGISGQGVSYEQYF.

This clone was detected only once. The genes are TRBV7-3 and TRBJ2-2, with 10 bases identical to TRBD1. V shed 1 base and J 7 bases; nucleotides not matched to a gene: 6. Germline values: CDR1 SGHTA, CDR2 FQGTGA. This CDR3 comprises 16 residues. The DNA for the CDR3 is TGTGCCAGCAGCTTAAGCGGGACAGGGGTAGGCGGGGAGCTGTTTTTT. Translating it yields CASSLSGTGVGGELFF. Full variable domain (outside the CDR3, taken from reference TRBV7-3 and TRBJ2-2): GAGVSQTPSNKVTEKGKYVELRCDPISGHTALYWYRQSLGQGPEFLIYFQGTGAADDSGLPNDRFFAVRPEGSVSTLKIQRTERGDSAVYLCASSLSGTGVGGELFFGEGSRLTVL.

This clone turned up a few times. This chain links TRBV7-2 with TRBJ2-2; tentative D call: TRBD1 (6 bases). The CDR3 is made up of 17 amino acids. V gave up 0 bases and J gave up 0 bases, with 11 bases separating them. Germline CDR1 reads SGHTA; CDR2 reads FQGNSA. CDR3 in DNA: TGTGCCAGCAGCTTAGCCTACGGACAGACGAACACCGGGGAGCTGTTTTTT. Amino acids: CASSLAYGQTNTGELFF.

The CDR3: CSVEPPTGNEQFF. CDR3 DNA: TGCAGCGTTGAGCCCCCGACAGGGAATGAGCAGTTCTTC. J is TRBJ2-1 and V is TRBV29-1; 7 bases are shared with TRBD1. Trimming took 3 bases from V and 7 from J; bases not matched to a gene: 6. CDR1 is SQVTM and CDR2 is ANQGSEA in the germline V gene. CDR3 length: 13 amino acids.

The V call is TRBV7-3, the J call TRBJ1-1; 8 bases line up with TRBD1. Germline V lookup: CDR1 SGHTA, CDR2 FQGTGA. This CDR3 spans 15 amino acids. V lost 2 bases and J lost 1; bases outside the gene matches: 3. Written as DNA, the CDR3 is TGTGCCAGCAGCTTATTAGGACAGGGGAACACTGAAGCTTTCTTT. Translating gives CASSLLGQGNTEAFF.

CDR3 bases: TGCGCCAGCAGCCAAACCACTAGCGGGGGAGGGGGAGATACGCAGTATTTT. It encodes CASSQTTSGGGGDTQYF. The chain combines TRBV4-3 with TRBJ2-3; TRBD2 matches 11 bases. Trimming cost V 2 bases and J 5 bases; bases outside gene matches: 9. This CDR3 has 17 residues. From germline, CDR1 is LGHNA and CDR2 YSLEER.

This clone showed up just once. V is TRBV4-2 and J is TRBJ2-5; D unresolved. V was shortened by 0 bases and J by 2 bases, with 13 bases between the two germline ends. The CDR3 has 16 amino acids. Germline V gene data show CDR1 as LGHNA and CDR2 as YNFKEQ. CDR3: CASSQDSTGLQETQYF. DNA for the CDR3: TGTGCCAGCAGCCAAGATAGTACGGGCTTGCAAGAGACCCAGTACTTC.

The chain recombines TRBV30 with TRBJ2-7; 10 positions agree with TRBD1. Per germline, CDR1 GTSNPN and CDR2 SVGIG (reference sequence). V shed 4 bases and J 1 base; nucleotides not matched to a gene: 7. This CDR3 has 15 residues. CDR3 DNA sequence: TGTGCCTGGATCGAGGGACAGGGGACGTCCTACGAGCAGTACTTC. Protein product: CAWIEGQGTSYEQYF.